This passage covers 2 T cell receptor beta chains from one sample sequenced in a study of shared clonotypes between healthy human individuals. Some clones are missing from TCRdb's copy, which holds only in-frame ones; the method was immunoSEQ multiplex PCR. The profile shows millions of clones, about 92% of them singletons. Naive CD8 cells were CD45RO-negative, positively selected for CCR7, excluding terminally differentiated effector memory CD45RA+ cells. The sequenced sample was naive CD8+ T cells from PBMCs. These receptors all stem from a man between 18 and 35 years old in good health. Some clones in this sample may be carry-over from other donors' samples.

CDR3 sequence (DNA): TGTGCCAGCAGTTTAGAAGGGGGCTTTGACAATGAGCAGTTCTTC. It is translated as CASSLEGGFDNEQFF. V and J are TRBV27 and TRBJ2-1; 7 bases line up with TRBD1. Looked up from germline, CDR1 is MNHEY and CDR2 is SMNVEV (reference sequence). Losses at the gene ends were 2 bases for V and 5 bases for J; bases not matched to a gene: 6. This CDR3 spans 15 amino acids.

The chain combines TRBV13 with TRBJ2-7, with TRBD2 matching over 9 bases. Germline lookup yields CDR1 PRHDT and CDR2 FYEKMQ (reference sequence). The CDR3 consists of 15 residues. Unmatched junction bases numbered 11, after V lost 5 bases and J lost 6 bases. The CDR3 here is CASSQGSGREGEQYF. Here the CDR3 DNA reads TGTGCCAGCAGCCAGGGGTCTGGGCGGGAGGGCGAGCAGTACTTC.